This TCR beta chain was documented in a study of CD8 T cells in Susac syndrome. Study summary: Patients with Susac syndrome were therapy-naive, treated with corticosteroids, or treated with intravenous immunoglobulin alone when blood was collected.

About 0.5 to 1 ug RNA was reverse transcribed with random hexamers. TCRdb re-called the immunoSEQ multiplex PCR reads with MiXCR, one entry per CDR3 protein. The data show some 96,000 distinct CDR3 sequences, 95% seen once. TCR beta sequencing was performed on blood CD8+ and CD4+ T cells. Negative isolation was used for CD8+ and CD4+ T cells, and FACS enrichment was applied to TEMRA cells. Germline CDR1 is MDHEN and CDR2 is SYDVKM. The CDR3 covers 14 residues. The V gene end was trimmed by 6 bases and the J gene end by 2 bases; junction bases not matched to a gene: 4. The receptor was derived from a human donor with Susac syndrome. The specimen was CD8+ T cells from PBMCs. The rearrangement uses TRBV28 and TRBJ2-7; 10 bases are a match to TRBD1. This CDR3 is CASSRTGGTYEQYF. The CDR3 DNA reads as TGTGCCAGCAGCCGGACAGGGGGGACCTACGAGCAGTACTTC.